The clone carrying this T cell receptor beta chain has just a few counts. The sample originates from a study of T cells in Graves' hyperthyroidism and ophthalmopathy. Amplified TCR beta CDR3 regions derived from RNA transcripts. Using the HTBI primer set, a first-round RT-PCR was run on the TCR CDR3. One entry per CDR3 protein results from TCRdb running MiXCR on the multiplex PCR reads. Seen here are hundreds of thousands of distinct CDR3 sequences, roughly 14% observed once, and the top ten hold 13%. V was clipped by 4 bases and J by 2 bases, with 22 bases between them. The CDR3 is 18 residues long. Germline V lookup: CDR1 KGHDR, CDR2 SFDVKD.

The V call is TRBV24-1, the J call TRBJ2-5, with D tentatively TRBD2 (7 bases). The sequence came from a man aged 18 to 30 with Graves' ophthalmopathy. Sequenced: blood. This chain's CDR3 is CATSDPRGGRTQQETQYF. DNA of the CDR3: TGTGCCACCAGTGACCCTAGGGGGGGGAGGACGCAGCAAGAGACCCAGTACTTC.